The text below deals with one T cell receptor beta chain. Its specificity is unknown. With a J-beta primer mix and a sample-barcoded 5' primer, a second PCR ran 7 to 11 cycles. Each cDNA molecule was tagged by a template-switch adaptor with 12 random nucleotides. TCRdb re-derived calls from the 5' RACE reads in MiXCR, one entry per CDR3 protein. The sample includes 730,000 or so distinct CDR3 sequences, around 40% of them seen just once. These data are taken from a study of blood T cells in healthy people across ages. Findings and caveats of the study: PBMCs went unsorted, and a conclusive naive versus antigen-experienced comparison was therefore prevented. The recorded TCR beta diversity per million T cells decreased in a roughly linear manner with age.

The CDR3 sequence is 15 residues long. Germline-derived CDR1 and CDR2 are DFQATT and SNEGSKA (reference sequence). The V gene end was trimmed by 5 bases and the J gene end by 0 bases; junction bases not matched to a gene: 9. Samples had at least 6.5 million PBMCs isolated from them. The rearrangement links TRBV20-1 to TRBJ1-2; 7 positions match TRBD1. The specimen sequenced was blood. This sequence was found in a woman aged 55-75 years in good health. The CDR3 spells CSAVTGSDPNYGYTF. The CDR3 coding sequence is TGCAGTGCTGTGACAGGGTCGGACCCTAACTATGGCTACACCTTC.